These T cell receptor beta chains were read from a single sample in a study of early T cells in non-severe SARS-CoV-2 infection. From the 5' RACE reads, TCRdb called clonotypes with MiXCR, one entry per CDR3 protein. The sample yields about 97,000 distinct CDR3 sequences, about 10% seen once. This specimen consisted of whole blood, obtained at baseline. The receptor source for this set is an adult who was a healthcare worker with PCR-confirmed SARS-CoV-2 infection or an uninfected control (not recorded which). Both conserved end residues are part of each CDR3. A D gene is named only where the DNA matches it firmly. Only some rows state a clone size, as once, few, many or a class for expanded clones.

J gene | V gene | D gene | clone size | CDR3 protein | CDR3 DNA
TRBJ2-2 | TRBV12-3/TRBV12-4 | TRBD2 | many | CASSPKAGTNTGELFF | TGTGCCAGCAGCCCGAAAGCGGGGACGAACACCGGGGAGCTGTTTTTT
TRBJ2-1 | TRBV7-2 | NA | many | CASSTGILLGEQFF | TGTGCCAGCAGTACCGGCATTTTGCTGGGTGAGCAGTTCTTC
TRBJ2-1 | TRBV5-1 | TRBD2 | many | CASSLEALAGVVNEQFF | TGCGCCAGCAGCTTGGAGGCCCTAGCGGGAGTCGTCAATGAGCAGTTCTTC
TRBJ1-2 | TRBV7-8 | TRBD1 | many | CASSFFVSQGARGDGYTF | TGTGCCAGCAGCTTTTTTGTTTCCCAGGGGGCGAGAGGGGATGGCTACACCTTC
TRBJ2-7 | TRBV7-2 | NA | many | CASSAGPASPTQYF | TGTGCCAGCAGCGCCGGTCCCGCGAGCCCCACGCAGTACTTC
TRBJ2-5 | TRBV2 | NA | many | CASTGTTPSGTQYF | TGTGCCAGCACCGGGACAACACCGTCCGGGACCCAGTACTTC
TRBJ1-2 | TRBV20-1 | TRBD1 | NA | CSARDRGRGYTF | TGCAGTGCTAGAGACAGGGGGCGTGGCTACACCTTC
TRBJ2-3 | TRBV5-1 | NA | NA | CASSRTDTDTQYF | TGCGCCAGCAGCCGGACTGATACAGATACGCAGTATTTT
TRBJ2-7 | TRBV5-6 | NA | NA | CASSLVRDSYEQYF | TGTGCCAGCAGCTTGGTAAGAGACTCCTACGAGCAGTACTTC
TRBJ1-2 | TRBV6-5 | NA | many | CASSRTQFSALGDYGYTF | TGTGCCAGCAGCCGCACCCAGTTTTCCGCTCTCGGAGACTATGGCTACACCTTC
TRBJ2-3 | TRBV5-1 | NA | few | CASSLTYTDTQYF | TGCGCCAGCAGCTTAACCTACACAGATACGCAGTATTTT
TRBJ2-7 | TRBV5-1 | NA | many | CASSSLGSHEQYF | TGCGCCAGCAGCTCACTGGGTAGCCACGAGCAGTACTTC
TRBJ1-6 | TRBV4-1 | NA | NA | CASSQGTDDNSPLHF | TGCGCCAGCAGCCAAGGAACAGACGATAATTCACCCCTCCACTTT
TRBJ1-6 | TRBV6-6 | NA | NA | CATLFGQNSPLHF | TGTGCCACCCTCTTTGGACAGAACTCACCCCTCCACTTT
TRBJ1-2 | TRBV2 | TRBD1 | few | CASSIQGDYGYTF | TGTGCCAGCAGTATTCAGGGGGACTATGGCTACACCTTC
TRBJ2-1 | TRBV2 | TRBD1 | NA | CASSERTGDNEQFF | TGTGCCAGCAGCGAACGGACAGGGGACAATGAGCAGTTCTTC
TRBJ1-1 | TRBV19 | NA | many | CASSLQMNTEAFF | TGTGCCAGTAGCCTACAAATGAACACTGAAGCTTTCTTT
TRBJ1-1 | TRBV7-2 | TRBD1 | many | CASSWTGNTEAFF | TGTGCCAGCAGCTGGACAGGGAACACTGAAGCTTTCTTT
TRBJ2-3 | TRBV11-3 | NA | many | CASTPPRDTQYF | TGTGCCAGCACCCCCCCTCGAGATACGCAGTATTTT
TRBJ1-5 | TRBV6-2/TRBV6-3 | TRBD1 | NA | CASSLRQGDQPQHF | TGTGCCAGCAGTCTTAGACAGGGTGATCAGCCCCAGCATTTT
TRBJ2-2 | TRBV12-3/TRBV12-4 | TRBD2 | NA | CASSPGLESGELFF | TGTGCCAGCAGTCCGGGACTAGAATCCGGGGAGCTGTTTTTT
TRBJ2-1 | TRBV7-2 | NA | NA | CASSLAGQVKYEQFF | TGTGCCAGCAGCTTAGCTGGCCAGGTGAAGTATGAGCAGTTCTTC
TRBJ2-7 | TRBV24-1 | NA | few | CATSDWGYEQYF | TGTGCCACCAGTGATTGGGGCTACGAGCAGTACTTC
TRBJ2-6 | TRBV4-2 | TRBD2 | NA | CASSLLLAGAKGANVLTF | TGTGCCAGCAGCCTCCTACTAGCGGGGGCGAAAGGGGCCAACGTCCTGACTTTC
TRBJ1-6 | TRBV2 | NA | many | CASSEFANSPLHF | TGTGCCAGCAGTGAATTTGCCAATTCACCCCTCCACTTT
TRBJ2-7 | TRBV11-1 | TRBD2 | NA | CASSIPLAGGLYEQYF | TGTGCCAGCAGCATTCCACTAGCGGGAGGACTCTACGAGCAGTACTTC
TRBJ2-5 | TRBV7-8 | TRBD1 | few | CASSLRKARQGQETQYF | TGTGCCAGCAGCTTAAGGAAAGCTCGACAGGGCCAAGAGACCCAGTACTTC
TRBJ1-4 | TRBV10-2 | NA | few | CASSGGLATNEKLFF | TGCGCCAGCAGTGGGGGCCTCGCAACTAATGAAAAACTGTTTTTT
TRBJ1-1 | TRBV6-5 | NA | many | CASSPLRGVNTEAFF | TGTGCCAGCAGCCCCCTACGGGGGGTGAACACTGAAGCTTTCTTT
TRBJ2-3 | TRBV3-2 | NA | NA | CASSQEPSGEGTQYF | TGTGCCAGCAGCCAAGAACCCAGCGGGGAGGGTACGCAGTATTTT
TRBJ2-7 | TRBV20-1 | NA | NA | CSATGQVYEQYF | TGCAGTGCAACTGGACAAGTCTACGAGCAGTACTTC
TRBJ1-3 | TRBV12-3/TRBV12-4 | TRBD1 | NA | CASSLAQGSGNTIYF | TGTGCCAGCAGTTTAGCACAGGGGTCTGGAAACACCATATATTTT
TRBJ2-7 | TRBV30 | NA | few | CALSLSYEQYF | TGTGCCTTATCCCTCTCCTACGAGCAGTACTTC
TRBJ2-5 | TRBV30 | NA | many | CAWSRGQETQYF | TGTGCCTGGAGTAGGGGCCAAGAGACCCAGTACTTC
TRBJ2-7 | TRBV20-1 | TRBD2 | NA | CSARLATYEQYF | TGCAGTGCGAGACTAGCAACCTACGAGCAGTACTTC
TRBJ2-3 | TRBV6-1 | NA | NA | CASSATGFSSTDTQYF | TGTGCCAGCAGCGCTACAGGATTTTCTAGCACAGATACGCAGTATTTT
TRBJ2-3 | TRBV7-8 | TRBD2 | NA | CASSPYSGLSTDTQYF | TGTGCCAGCAGCCCTTATAGCGGGCTTAGCACAGATACGCAGTATTTT
TRBJ2-1 | TRBV29-1 | NA | few | CSVLLAGVGEQFF | TGCAGCGTTTTGCTAGCAGGTGTCGGTGAGCAGTTCTTC
TRBJ2-1 | TRBV20-1 | NA | few | CSARAMIGPPEQFF | TGCAGTGCTAGAGCAATGATAGGACCGCCTGAGCAGTTCTTC
TRBJ1-5 | TRBV10-2 | TRBD1 | NA | CASSEGQVGNQPQHF | TGCGCCAGCAGTGAAGGACAGGTTGGAAATCAGCCCCAGCATTTT
TRBJ2-5 | TRBV6-6 | TRBD2 | NA | CASSYGLAGVQETQYF | TGTGCCAGCAGTTACGGACTAGCGGGAGTACAAGAGACCCAGTACTTC
TRBJ1-5 | TRBV6-1 | NA | many | CASSEAYSNQPQHF | TGTGCCAGCAGTGAAGCTTACAGCAATCAGCCCCAGCATTTT
TRBJ1-2 | TRBV19 | TRBD1 | few | CASSDDRGKKDGYTF | TGTGCCAGTAGTGACGACAGGGGAAAAAAGGATGGCTACACCTTC
TRBJ1-4 | TRBV6-5 | TRBD1 | NA | CASSYVQGMEKLFF | TGTGCCAGCAGTTACGTACAGGGGATGGAAAAACTGTTTTTT
TRBJ2-7 | TRBV5-6 | NA | few | CASSLLAVSYEQYF | TGTGCCAGCAGCCTCCTGGCGGTCTCCTACGAGCAGTACTTC
TRBJ2-7 | TRBV29-1 | NA | few | CSVAGRALTDEQYF | TGCAGCGTTGCAGGTAGGGCTTTGACCGACGAGCAGTACTTC
TRBJ2-3 | TRBV30 | NA | NA | CARSRAIGADTQYF | TGTGCCCGAAGCCGGGCCATTGGCGCAGATACGCAGTATTTT
TRBJ2-2 | TRBV5-1 | TRBD1 | NA | CASSVGTANTGELFF | TGCGCCAGCAGCGTAGGGACAGCGAACACCGGGGAGCTGTTTTTT
TRBJ2-7 | TRBV20-1 | NA | NA | CSAIDRNGYEQYF | TGCAGTGCTATCGACAGGAACGGCTACGAGCAGTACTTC
TRBJ1-1 | TRBV3-1 | NA | NA | CASISTQGPVKVGEPEAFF | TGTGCCAGCATCTCAACACAGGGTCCCGTTAAGGTTGGGGAACCTGAAGCTTTCTTT
TRBJ1-3 | TRBV20-1 | NA | many | CSARDSGRTIYF | TGCAGTGCTAGAGATTCAGGAAGGACCATATATTTT